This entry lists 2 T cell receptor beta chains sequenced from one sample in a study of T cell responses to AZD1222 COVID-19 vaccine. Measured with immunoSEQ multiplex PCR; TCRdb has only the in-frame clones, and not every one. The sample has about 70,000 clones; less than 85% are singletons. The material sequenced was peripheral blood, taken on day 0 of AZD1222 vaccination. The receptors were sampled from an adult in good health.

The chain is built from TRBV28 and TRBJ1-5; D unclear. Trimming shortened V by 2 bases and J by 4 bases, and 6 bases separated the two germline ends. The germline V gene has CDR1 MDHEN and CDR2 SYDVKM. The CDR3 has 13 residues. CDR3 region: CASSLRANQPQHF. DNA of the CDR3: TGTGCCAGCAGTTTACGAGCGAATCAGCCCCAGCATTTT.

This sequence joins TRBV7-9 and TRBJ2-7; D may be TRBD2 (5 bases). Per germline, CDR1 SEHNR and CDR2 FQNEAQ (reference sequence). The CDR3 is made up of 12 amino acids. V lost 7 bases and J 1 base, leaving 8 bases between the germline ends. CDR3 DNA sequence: TGTGCCAGCACCGAGGGTTCCTACGAGCAGTACTTC. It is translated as CASTEGSYEQYF.